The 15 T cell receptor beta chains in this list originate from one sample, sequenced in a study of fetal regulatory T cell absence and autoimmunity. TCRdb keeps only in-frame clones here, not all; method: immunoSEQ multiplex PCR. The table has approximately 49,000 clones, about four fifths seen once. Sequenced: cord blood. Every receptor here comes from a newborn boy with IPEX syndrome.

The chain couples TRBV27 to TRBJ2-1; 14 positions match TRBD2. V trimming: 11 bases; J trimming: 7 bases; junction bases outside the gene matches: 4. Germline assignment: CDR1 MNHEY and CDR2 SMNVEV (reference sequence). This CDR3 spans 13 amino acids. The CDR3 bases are TGTGCCGTCCGGACTAGCGGGAGGAATGAGCAGTTCTTC. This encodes CAVRTSGRNEQFF.

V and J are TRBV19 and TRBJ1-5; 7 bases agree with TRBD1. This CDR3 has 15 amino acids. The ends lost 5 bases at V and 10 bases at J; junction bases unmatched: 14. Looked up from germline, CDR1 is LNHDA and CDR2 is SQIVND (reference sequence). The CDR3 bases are TGTGCCAGTAGTGACCGGGACAGTGACATCGGACCCCAGCATTTT. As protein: CASSDRDSDIGPQHF. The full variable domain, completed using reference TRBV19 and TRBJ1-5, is DGGITQSPKYLFRKEGQNVTLSCEQNLNHDAMYWYRQDPGQGLRLIYYSQIVNDFQKGDIAEGYSVSREKKESFPLTVTSAQKNPTAFYLCASSDRDSDIGPQHFGDGTRLSIL.

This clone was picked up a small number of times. The CDR3 DNA sequence: TGTGCCAGTCCGCGGGATCCCGATAGCAATCAGCCCCAGCATTTT. Amino acids: CASPRDPDSNQPQHF. V gene TRBV19 combines with J gene TRBJ1-5; D gene unclear. The V gene lost 8 bases and the J gene lost 0 bases, with 14 bases spanning the gap. The CDR3 runs to 15 residues. Germline assignment: CDR1 LNHDA and CDR2 SQIVND (reference sequence).

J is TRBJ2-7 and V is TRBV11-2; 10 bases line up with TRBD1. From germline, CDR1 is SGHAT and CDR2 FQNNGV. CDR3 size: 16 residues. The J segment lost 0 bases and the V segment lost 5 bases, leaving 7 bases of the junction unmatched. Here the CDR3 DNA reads TGTGCCAGCAGCGGCCGACAGGGGGCCTTCTCCTACGAGCAGTACTTC. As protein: CASSGRQGAFSYEQYF.

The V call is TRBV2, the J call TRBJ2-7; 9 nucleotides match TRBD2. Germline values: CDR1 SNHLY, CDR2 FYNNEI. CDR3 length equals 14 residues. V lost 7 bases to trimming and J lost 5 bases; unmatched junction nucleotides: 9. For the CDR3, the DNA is TGTGCCAGCATCTCGCGGGAGGGAGACAACGAGCAGTACTTC. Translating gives CASISREGDNEQYF.

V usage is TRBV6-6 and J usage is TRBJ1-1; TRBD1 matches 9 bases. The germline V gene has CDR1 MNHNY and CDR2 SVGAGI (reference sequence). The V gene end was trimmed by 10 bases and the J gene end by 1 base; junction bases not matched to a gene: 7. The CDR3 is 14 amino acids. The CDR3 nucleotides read TGTGCCACCCACAGGGGGCTCGGGAACACTGAAGCTTTCTTT. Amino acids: CATHRGLGNTEAFF.

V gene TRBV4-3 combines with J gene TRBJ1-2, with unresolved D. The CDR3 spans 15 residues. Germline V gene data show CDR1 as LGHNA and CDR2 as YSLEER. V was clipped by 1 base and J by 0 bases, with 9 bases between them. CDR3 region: CASSQGQSANYGYTF. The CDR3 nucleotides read TGCGCCAGCAGCCAAGGGCAGTCCGCTAACTATGGCTACACCTTC.

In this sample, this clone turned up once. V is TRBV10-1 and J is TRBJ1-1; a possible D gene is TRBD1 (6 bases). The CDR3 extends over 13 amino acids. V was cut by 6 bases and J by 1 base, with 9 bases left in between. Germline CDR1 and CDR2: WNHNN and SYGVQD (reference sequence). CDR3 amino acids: CASSRGWNTEAFF. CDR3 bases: TGCGCCAGCAGCAGGGGATGGAACACTGAAGCTTTCTTT.

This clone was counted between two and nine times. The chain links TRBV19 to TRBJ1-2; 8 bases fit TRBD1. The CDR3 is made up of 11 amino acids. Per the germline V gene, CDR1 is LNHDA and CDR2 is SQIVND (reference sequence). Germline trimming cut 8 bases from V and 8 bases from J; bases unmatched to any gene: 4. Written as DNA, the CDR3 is TGTGCCAGTGTCAGGGGGCAAGGCTACACCTTC. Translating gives CASVRGQGYTF.

The CDR3 DNA reads as TGTGCCAGCAGTCCTTTCCGGGAAGAGACCCAGTACTTC. The encoded protein is CASSPFREETQYF. The J gene is TRBJ2-5, the V gene TRBV6-6; D gene uncertain. The CDR3 runs 13 residues. The V and J ends lost 5 bases and 3 bases respectively, with 10 bases between them. Germline-derived CDR1 and CDR2 are MNHNY and SVGAGI (reference sequence).

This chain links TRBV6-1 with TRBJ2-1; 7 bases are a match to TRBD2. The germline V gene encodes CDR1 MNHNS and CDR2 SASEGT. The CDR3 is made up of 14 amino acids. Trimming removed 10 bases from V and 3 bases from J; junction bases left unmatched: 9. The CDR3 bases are TGTGCCACCGATATAGCGGGCGACTACAATGAGCAGTTCTTC. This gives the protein CATDIAGDYNEQFF.

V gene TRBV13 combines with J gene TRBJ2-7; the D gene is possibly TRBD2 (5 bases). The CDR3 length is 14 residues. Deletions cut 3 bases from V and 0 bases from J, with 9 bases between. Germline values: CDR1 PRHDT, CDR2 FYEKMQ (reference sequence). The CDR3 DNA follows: TGTGCCAGCAGCTTCAGCGGCACCTCCTACGAGCAGTACTTC. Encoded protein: CASSFSGTSYEQYF.

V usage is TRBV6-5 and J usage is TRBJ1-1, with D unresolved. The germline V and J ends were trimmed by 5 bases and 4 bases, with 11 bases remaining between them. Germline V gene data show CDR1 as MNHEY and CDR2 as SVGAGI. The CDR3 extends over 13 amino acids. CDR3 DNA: TGTGCCAGCAGTCCCGGAGAAAGCACTGAAGCTTTCTTT. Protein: CASSPGESTEAFF.

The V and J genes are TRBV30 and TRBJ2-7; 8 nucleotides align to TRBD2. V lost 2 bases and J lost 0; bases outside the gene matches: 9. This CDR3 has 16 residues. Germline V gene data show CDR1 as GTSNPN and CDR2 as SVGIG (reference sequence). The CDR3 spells CAWSFRTSLSSYEQYF. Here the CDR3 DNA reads TGTGCCTGGAGTTTCCGGACTAGCCTAAGCTCCTACGAGCAGTACTTC.

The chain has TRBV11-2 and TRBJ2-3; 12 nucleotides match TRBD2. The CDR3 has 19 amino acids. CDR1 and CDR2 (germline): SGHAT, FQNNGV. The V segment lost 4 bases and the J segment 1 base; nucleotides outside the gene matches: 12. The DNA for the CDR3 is TGTGCCAGCAGCTCTCTCTTCGCTAGCGGGGGGGCGGGCACAGATACGCAGTATTTT. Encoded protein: CASSSLFASGGAGTDTQYF.